This T cell receptor (beta chain) was retrieved from a study of blood T cell repertoires in COVID-19. Study information: COVID-19 samples collected from the United States, Italy and Spain covered acute and convalescent phases.

The CDR3 totals 16 residues. With V trimmed by 1 base and J by 4 bases, 4 bases remained unmatched. From germline, CDR1 is LGHNA and CDR2 YSLEER. Categorization into cohorts depended on clinical history that participants reported. Original methodology: Amplifying reference gene primers gave estimates of nucleated cell counts. Only in-frame clones appear in the TCRdb table, and some are missing; sequencing was by immunoSEQ multiplex PCR. V, J and clone size reflect that table, while D and trimming were determined from the DNA. The sample gives roughly 240,000 clones, roughly 85% of which show up once; 9.1% is in the top ten.

Sequencing was performed on PBMCs or T cells enriched from blood (not recorded which). This clonotype was obtained from a woman aged 50 to 65 with acute COVID-19. The chain has TRBV4-3 and TRBJ2-1, with 10 bases fitting TRBD2. In DNA form, the CDR3 reads TGCGCCAGCAGCCAAGGCGGACTAGCGGATTACAATGAGCAGTTCTTC. Translated, it gives CASSQGGLADYNEQFF.